This is a list of T cell receptor beta chains from one sample in a study of blood T cell repertoires in COVID-19. Data came from immunoSEQ multiplex PCR; TCRdb stores just in-frame clones and leaves some out. The sample carries some 180,000 clones, 70% to 90% recorded once. Sequences were obtained from peripheral blood. The receptor set was obtained from a man aged 70-80 years with active or convalescent COVID-19. CDR3s include the opening cysteine and the closing phenylalanine or tryptophan. A D gene is named only where the DNA matches it firmly.

v_call d_call cdr3_aa
TRBV29-1 . CSVLRAGTEAFF
TRBV9 TRBD1 CASSVSTGLSSYNEQFF
TRBV11-2 . CASSPNRAGRAFF
TRBV27 . CASSFDQASNTEAFF
TRBV9 TRBD2 CASSLSGTRQETQYF
TRBV7-9 TRBD1 CASSFPRDRVSYEQYF
TRBV19 TRBD2 CASSPKAARWLAGEYQETQYF
TRBV5-1 TRBD2 CASKGGSLREIRETQYF
TRBV5-1 . CASSLSSGQEGYTF
TRBV3-1/TRBV3-2 TRBD2 CASSQRGVGQGELFF
TRBV7-2 . CASSQGPQTYEQYF
TRBV20-1 . CSASSGLGNQPQHF
TRBV30 . CAWTPGSGELFF
TRBV27 . CASSFLVGQRTDTQYF
TRBV27 TRBD1 CASSFGRGQGEGQPQHF
TRBV12-3/TRBV12-4 . CASITGNTEAFF
TRBV7-6 TRBD2 CASSRLAGGAGGGNEQFF
TRBV7-9 TRBD1 CASSVGQVYNSPLHF
TRBV9 . CASSPGGGRDQPQHF
TRBV27 . CASRATRVNTEAFF
TRBV4-3 . CASSQDLWRGDSPPYEQFF
TRBV4-3 TRBD2 CASSQEPLAGGNTGELFF
TRBV4-3 TRBD2 CASSRERGVNTGELFF
TRBV4-1 . CASSQEGLETQYF
TRBV9 . CASSVQGTRNTGELFF
TRBV9 TRBD1 CASTGTGGLGELFF
TRBV9 . CASSVGGLNTGELFF
TRBV2 TRBD1 CASRKQGNRNSPLHF
TRBV5-1 TRBD1 CASSFSGTGNGYTF
TRBV18 TRBD1 CASSPSVTGGDAKNIQYF
TRBV11-2 . CASSLVRDTQYF
TRBV5-1 . CASRPDRNTGELFF
TRBV6-5 . CASSSRQEEPQYF